This section outlines one TCR beta chain sequence together with its context. Its target is not known. Sequencing was performed with immunoSEQ multiplex PCR; in TCRdb, only in-frame clones are kept and a portion is missing. The table has about 110,000 clones, approximately 94% seen once; the top ten hold roughly 0.67%. This specimen belongs to a study of cytomegalovirus exposure and HLA in healthy donors. Study in general: The same platform as the approximately 730 first-cohort repertoires was used for the 120 or so validation repertoires, a later analysis reported.

Findings and limits, study-wide: Some TCR beta chains (164 of them) were listed as cytomegalovirus-associated.

The donors were part of the validation cohort, which consisted of under 150 subjects and was separate from the first cohort of roughly 620 subjects. The CDR3 covers 13 residues. Looked up from germline, CDR1 is KGHSH and CDR2 is LQKENI. V was clipped by 2 bases and J by 4 bases, with 9 bases between them. This chain links TRBV18 with TRBJ2-7; possibly TRBD1 for D (5 bases). The receptor comes from a woman aged 18-30 years in good health and CMV-seronegative. Sequenced: PBMCs. The CDR3 protein is CASSPGAVYEQYF. CDR3 nucleotide sequence: TGTGCCAGCTCACCAGGGGCAGTATACGAGCAGTACTTC.